This passage covers 20 T cell receptor beta chains from one sample sequenced in a study of graft-versus-host responses after intestinal transplantation. These receptors have no known antigen. Method: immunoSEQ multiplex PCR; TCRdb's copy keeps in-frame clones and lacks some. The sample consists of tens of thousands of clones, 84% of them appearing once. The specimen was unstimulated CD4+ T cells sorted from spleen or lymph node cells, collected before transplant. The source of these receptors is a human donor who was the organ donor for an intestinal transplant.

The table lists this clone with a count of one. This chain links TRBV2 with TRBJ2-3; D is perhaps TRBD1 (5 bases). The V gene lost 1 base and the J gene lost 5 bases, with 10 bases spanning the gap. Germline V gives CDR1 SNHLY, CDR2 FYNNEI. The CDR3 sequence is 14 residues long. CDR3 sequence: CASSEGMTVDTQYF. CDR3 DNA sequence: TGTGCCAGCAGTGAAGGGATGACAGTAGATACGCAGTATTTT.

This clone was recorded once. The chain links TRBV7-8 to TRBJ1-1; D unclear. The length of the CDR3 is 14 residues. V was trimmed by 1 base and J by 0 bases, leaving 6 bases between them. CDR1 is SGHVS and CDR2 is FQNEAQ in the germline V gene. CDR3 loop: CASSLVRLNTEAFF. CDR3 DNA sequence: TGTGCCAGCAGCTTAGTTCGGTTGAACACTGAAGCTTTCTTT. Looking up the rest from reference TRBV7-8 and TRBJ1-1 gives the full variable domain: GAGVSQSPRYKVAKRGQDVALRCDPISGHVSLFWYQQALGQGPEFLTYFQNEAQLDKSGLPSDRFFAERPEGSVSTLKIQRTQQEDSAVYLCASSLVRLNTEAFFGQGTRLTVV.

V gene TRBV5-1 combines with J gene TRBJ2-1, with 8 nucleotides matching TRBD1. The V gene end was trimmed by 1 base and the J gene end by 4 bases; junction bases not matched to a gene: 7. CDR3 size: 16 residues. The germline V gene has CDR1 SGHRS and CDR2 YFSETQ. As DNA, the CDR3 is TGCGCCAGCAGCTTGTCCGGGACAGGAATTTACAATGAGCAGTTCTTC. Translated: CASSLSGTGIYNEQFF.

This rearrangement joins TRBV6-5 to TRBJ1-2, with 8 bases aligning to TRBD1. This CDR3 has 13 residues. Germline values: CDR1 MNHEY, CDR2 SVGAGI. With V trimmed by 6 bases and J by 6 bases, 6 bases remained unmatched. This chain's CDR3 is CASRETGVNGYTF. Written as DNA, the CDR3 is TGTGCCAGCAGGGAGACAGGGGTTAATGGCTACACCTTC.

The chain links TRBV6-6 to TRBJ2-7; 8 bases agree with TRBD2. V shed 6 bases and J 1 base; nucleotides not matched to a gene: 5. The CDR3 has 14 amino acids. Germline CDR1 MNHNY, CDR2 SVGAGI (reference sequence). The CDR3 protein is CASRGREVSYEQYV. The CDR3 DNA follows: TGTGCCAGCAGGGGGCGGGAGGTATCCTACGAGCAGTACGTC.

This clone came up once. This chain connects TRBV6-1 to TRBJ2-2; the D is unclear. V was clipped by 4 bases and J by 0 bases, with 6 bases between them. The CDR3 spans 14 residues. CDR1 is MNHNS, CDR2 SASEGT, per germline. For the CDR3, the DNA is TGTGCCAGCAGTGCTCAGGCGAACACCGGGGAGCTGTTTTTT. The encoded protein is CASSAQANTGELFF.

The chain carries TRBV5-4 and TRBJ1-2, with a weak D call TRBD1 (6 bases). CDR3 length: 15 amino acids. V was clipped by 4 bases and J by 5 bases, with 18 bases between them. From germline, CDR1 is SGHNT and CDR2 YYREEE (reference sequence). CDR3 residues: CASSHREGFMYGYTF. CDR3 DNA: TGTGCCAGCAGCCACAGGGAAGGCTTCATGTATGGCTACACCTTC.

The chain employs TRBV7-2 and TRBJ2-1; 12 positions agree with TRBD2. CDR1 is SGHTA and CDR2 is FQGNSA in the germline V gene. The junction had 5 bases not matched to a gene; V was cut back by 5 bases and J by 6 bases. This CDR3 has 15 amino acids. This chain's CDR3 is CASSRASGGANEQFF. CDR3 nucleotides: TGTGCCAGCAGCCGAGCTAGCGGGGGGGCCAATGAGCAGTTCTTC.

This clone was detected only a few times. This chain connects TRBV5-4 to TRBJ1-2, with 8 bases lining up with TRBD1. J gave up 2 bases and V 1 base, and 4 bases lay outside the gene matches. The CDR3 covers 15 residues. From germline, CDR1 is SGHNT and CDR2 YYREEE (reference sequence). The CDR3 region is CASSLNGQGNYGYTF. CDR3 coding DNA: TGTGCCAGCAGCTTGAACGGACAGGGAAACTATGGCTACACCTTC. The complete variable domain, with remaining parts taken from reference TRBV5-4 and TRBJ1-2, reads ETGVTQSPTHLIKTRGQQVTLRCSSQSGHNTVSWYQQALGQGPQFIFQYYREEENGRGNFPPRFSGLQFPNYSSELNVNALELDDSALYLCASSLNGQGNYGYTFGSGTRLTVV.

The chain combines TRBV6-5 with TRBJ2-6, with no clear D. The V gene's germline CDR1 is MNHEY and CDR2 SVGAGI. Trimming pared 6 bases from V and 0 bases from J, leaving 6 bases between. The CDR3 is 14 residues long. As DNA, the CDR3 is TGTGCCAGCAGGGCTCCCTCTGGGGCCAACGTCCTGACTTTC. Its protein is CASRAPSGANVLTF.

This chain joins TRBV28 and TRBJ1-1, with TRBD1 as a possible D gene (6 bases). Germline V gene data show CDR1 as MDHEN and CDR2 as SYDVKM. Trimming took 7 bases from V and 8 from J, leaving 17 bases between them. This CDR3 has 13 amino acids. In DNA form, the CDR3 reads TGTGCCAGCACAGGCAGGGGAAGTGGGGAAGCTTTCTTT. The encoded protein is CASTGRGSGEAFF.

The chain joins TRBV28 to TRBJ2-7; 9 positions agree with TRBD1. The ends lost 8 bases at V and 4 bases at J; junction bases unmatched: 12. The CDR3 contains 15 residues. Per germline, CDR1 MDHEN and CDR2 SYDVKM. The CDR3 spells CASGGQGSSNYEQYV. The CDR3 DNA follows: TGTGCCAGCGGGGGACAGGGCTCTTCAAATTACGAGCAGTACGTC.

The CDR3 nucleotides read TGTGCCAGCAGCGTGCAGGGACTAGCGGGGGGTAAGGGAGAGACCCAGTACTTC. As protein: CASSVQGLAGGKGETQYF. This chain joins TRBV9 and TRBJ2-5, with 15 positions matching TRBD2. V shed 2 bases, J shed 4 bases, and the junction held 9 bases outside the gene matches. The CDR3 runs to 18 residues. Germline V gene lookup returns CDR1 SGDLS and CDR2 YYNGEE.

The chain joins TRBV27 to TRBJ2-3, with 12 positions matching TRBD1. The CDR3 consists of 17 residues. Trimming cost V 5 bases and J 3 bases; bases outside gene matches: 9. Germline V gene sequence: CDR1 MNHEY, CDR2 SMNVEV (reference sequence). As DNA, the CDR3 is TGTGCCAGCAGTAGGGACAGGGGGCGACTTTCGACAGATACGCAGTATTTT. Protein sequence: CASSRDRGRLSTDTQYF.

The rearrangement links TRBV4-1 to TRBJ2-1; maybe TRBD1 (6 bases). Germline V gene sequence: CDR1 MGHRA, CDR2 YSYEKL. The CDR3 runs to 16 residues. V lost 1 base, J lost 4 bases, and 14 bases lay in between. The CDR3 DNA reads TGCGCCAGCAGCCAAGTGCCAGGGGCGTCGTACAATGAGCAGTTCTTC. Its protein is CASSQVPGASYNEQFF.

The chain carries TRBV5-1 and TRBJ2-1; TRBD1 is a possible D gene (6 bases). The V and J ends lost 4 bases and 0 bases respectively, with 14 bases between them. Germline loops: CDR1 SGHRS, CDR2 YFSETQ. This CDR3 is built from 16 residues. This CDR3 is CASSGQGSYSYNEQFF. The CDR3 coding sequence is TGCGCCAGCAGCGGCCAGGGGTCTTACTCCTACAATGAGCAGTTCTTC.

The chain has TRBV28 and TRBJ1-1; TRBD1 matches 8 bases. Per germline, CDR1 MDHEN and CDR2 SYDVKM. Losses at the gene ends were 0 bases for V and 10 bases for J; bases not matched to a gene: 1. The CDR3 has 12 amino acids. CDR3 sequence reads: CASSLWGTGAFF. CDR3 nucleotide sequence: TGTGCCAGCAGTTTATGGGGGACAGGAGCTTTCTTT.

The chain combines TRBV5-6 with TRBJ1-4; D gene uncertain. The CDR3 is 16 amino acids. Trimming pared 1 base from V and 0 bases from J, leaving 10 bases between. Germline CDR1 SGHDT, CDR2 YYEEEE. The CDR3: CASSLTPGATNEKLFF. CDR3 nucleotide sequence: TGTGCCAGCAGCTTGACTCCCGGGGCAACTAATGAAAAACTGTTTTTT.

The rearrangement uses TRBV25-1 and TRBJ1-1; D is undetermined. The CDR3 extends over 14 amino acids. V was clipped by 5 bases and J by 5 bases, with 15 bases between them. Germline V gives CDR1 MGHDK, CDR2 SYGVNS. The CDR3 reads CASSQPGKVTEAFF. In nucleotides, the CDR3 is TGTGCCAGCAGTCAGCCAGGTAAAGTTACTGAAGCTTTCTTT.

V gene TRBV11-2 combines with J gene TRBJ1-2; possible D gene TRBD1, 6 bases. The germline V gene has CDR1 SGHAT and CDR2 FQNNGV. CDR3 length: 13 amino acids. Trimming removed 4 bases at V and 2 bases at J, with 8 bases between. CDR3 DNA: TGTGCCAGCAGCTCTGACAGGAACTATGGCTACACCTTC. Residues: CASSSDRNYGYTF.